This T cell receptor beta chain was recovered during a study of T cell repertoires in cytomegalovirus infection. Overall study findings and caveats: Ex vivo responses were dominated by HLA-C-restricted CMV-specific TCR beta clonotypes.

J lost 8 bases, V lost 3 bases, and 5 bases had no gene match. This CDR3 region has 14 residues. Germline loops: CDR1 SGHDN, CDR2 FVKESK. One entry per CDR3 protein, called by TCRdb with MiXCR from the reads. The data show approximately 110,000 distinct CDR3 sequences, roughly two fifths seen once. As concerns this clonotype: Its target is unknown.

The specimen was CD8+ T cells from cultured PBMCs, collected from culture after CMV antigen stimulation. The TCR sequence derives from a human donor in good health (CMV status not recorded). Some clones in this sample may be carry-over from other donors' samples. This chain joins TRBV14 and TRBJ2-1, with 9 positions matching TRBD2. CDR3 residues: CASSHRGGADEQFF. The DNA of the CDR3 is TGTGCCAGCAGCCATCGCGGGGGGGCGGATGAGCAGTTCTTC. Based on the CDR3 plus reference TRBV14 and TRBJ2-1, the full variable domain is EAGVTQFPSHSVIEKGQTVTLRCDPISGHDNLYWYRRVMGKEIKFLLHFVKESKQDESGMPNNRFLAERTGGTYSTLKVQPAELEDSGVYFCASSHRGGADEQFFGPGTRLTVL.